These T cell receptor beta chains were read from a single sample in a study of T cells after yellow fever vaccination. TCRdb independently ran MiXCR on the 5' RACE reads; one entry per CDR3 protein. The sample includes 300,000 or so distinct CDR3 sequences, approximately 12% of them seen just once. Sequenced material: CD4+ T cells sorted from PBMCs, taken 45 days after the yellow fever booster vaccination. The receptors come from a man aged 30 to 45 who received the YFV17D yellow fever vaccine. Each CDR3 is given with its conserved first and last residue. The D gene is left open where the match is weak. Some rows mark clone size as missing; the rest say once, few, many or name a class of expanded clone.

>NA|TRBJ1-4|TRBV20-1|few|16
TGCAGTGCTAGAGTGGGGGCCCTACAAACTAATGAAAAACTGTTTTTT
CSARVGALQTNEKLFF
>NA|TRBJ2-2|TRBV12-3/TRBV12-4|NA|16
TGTGCCAGCAGTTTACGTTTAGCGTTGAACACCGGGGAGCTGTTTTTT
CASSLRLALNTGELFF
>TRBD2|TRBJ2-7|TRBV28|NA|15
TGTGCCAGCAGACAGCCGCTAGGGACGGGAGGCAAGCAGTACTTC
CASRQPLGTGGKQYF
>NA|TRBJ2-3|TRBV9|many|16
TGTGCCAGCAGCGTAGCTGGAACGGGAGGCACAGATACGCAGTATTTT
CASSVAGTGGTDTQYF
>NA|TRBJ2-1|TRBV20-1|few|16
TGCAGTGCTAAACGGCAAACCCCTGGGAGTTTGAATGAGCAGTTCTTC
CSAKRQTPGSLNEQFF
>NA|TRBJ2-1|TRBV12-3/TRBV12-4|few|13
TGTGCCAGCAAACTCCCACCGGGGCATGAGCAGTTCTTC
CASKLPPGHEQFF
>TRBD2|TRBJ2-7|TRBV7-2|NA|15
TGTGCCAGCAGCTTAGTCGCTAGCGGAACCTACGAGCAGTACTTC
CASSLVASGTYEQYF
>TRBD2|TRBJ2-1|TRBV7-9|NA|16
TGTGCCAGCAGCATACTCAGGACTAGGCCCGAACCTGAGCAGTTCTTC
CASSILRTRPEPEQFF
>NA|TRBJ2-5|TRBV7-2|many|11
TGTGCCAGCAGCTTCGACACTCAGAGGTACTTC
CASSFDTQRYF
>NA|TRBJ1-1|TRBV5-6|few|12
TGTGCCAGCTCTTCAGATAACACTGAAGCTTTCTTT
CASSSDNTEAFF
>TRBD2|TRBJ2-3|TRBV6-2/TRBV6-3|NA|18
TGTGCCAGCAGTTTCAGGGCTAGCGGCACCTCTCGCACAGATACGCAGTATTTT
CASSFRASGTSRTDTQYF
>NA|TRBJ2-3|TRBV24-1|NA|15
TGTGCCACCCGTGAGTCGGGGGCATCCACAGATACGCAGTATTTT
CATRESGASTDTQYF
>NA|TRBJ2-1|TRBV27|few|16
TGTGCCAGCAGTTCTCCTTCAGGGGAATCCTACAATGAGCAGTTCTTC
CASSSPSGESYNEQFF
>NA|TRBJ2-2|TRBV6-1|few|14
TGTGCCAGCACCGGACAGCCGAACACCGGGGAGCTGTTTTTT
CASTGQPNTGELFF
>NA|TRBJ2-3|TRBV7-2|NA|14
TGTGCCAGCAGCGGTACAACACTCACAGATACGCAGTATTTT
CASSGTTLTDTQYF
>NA|TRBJ2-4|TRBV5-1|few|16
TGCGCCAGCAGCTTCTGGGCTAGCGCAAACAAAAACATTCAGTACTTC
CASSFWASANKNIQYF
>NA|TRBJ2-6|TRBV18|NA|17
TGTGCCAGCTCACCACAGTACGTGCTCTCTGGGGCCAACGTCCTGACTTTC
CASSPQYVLSGANVLTF
>TRBD2|TRBJ2-1|TRBV20-1|NA|13
TGCAGTGCTAGAGATACGGGACTAGCGGCACAGTTCTTC
CSARDTGLAAQFF
>TRBD2|TRBJ2-1|TRBV5-5|NA|16
TGTGCCAGCAGCACTGGACTAGCAGGTTCCTGCAATGAGCAGTTCTTC
CASSTGLAGSCNEQFF
>TRBD2|TRBJ2-5|TRBV30|NA|13
TGTGCCGGAGGGGGACTAGCAAAGGAGACCCAGTACTTC
CAGGGLAKETQYF
>NA|TRBJ2-1|TRBV5-6|NA|11
TGTGCCAGCAGCTCGTTTGACAGTCAGTTCTTC
CASSSFDSQFF
>TRBD1|TRBJ1-4|TRBV11-1|few|20
TGTGCCAGCAGCTTAACCTTTAGACAGGGGCAGGATCTGCGGAAGGAAAAACTGTTTTTT
CASSLTFRQGQDLRKEKLFF
>NA|TRBJ2-4|TRBV7-9|NA|13
TGTGCCAGCAGCTTAGCAGGGGGAAACATTCAGTACTTC
CASSLAGGNIQYF
>NA|TRBJ1-2|TRBV20-1|few|13
TGCAGTGCTATCCAGGCCACCGACTATGGCTACACCTTC
CSAIQATDYGYTF
>NA|TRBJ2-5|TRBV6-1|NA|15
TGTGCCAGCGGCACGGGGTTCGAGGAATGGGAGACCCAGTACTTC
CASGTGFEEWETQYF
>TRBD2|TRBJ2-7|TRBV27|few|17
TGTGCCAGCAGTCCCCGACAGGCCCGATCGGGGGGGGACGAGCAGTACTTC
CASSPRQARSGGDEQYF
>TRBD1|TRBJ1-6|TRBV7-2|NA|15
TGTGCCAGAAGCCCGGGACAGGGTAGCTATTCACCCCTCCACTTT
CARSPGQGSYSPLHF
>NA|TRBJ2-7|TRBV6-5|few|14
TGTGCCAGCAGTTTGCTCCCACAGTCGAGGGCGCAGTACTTC
CASSLLPQSRAQYF
>NA|TRBJ2-2|TRBV12-3/TRBV12-4|NA|12
TGTGCCAGCAGAAGGGGGTCCGGGGAGCTGTTTTTT
CASRRGSGELFF
>TRBD2|TRBJ2-3|TRBV20-1|few|17
TGCTGTGCTAGAGGTCGGAGACTAGCGGTAGAGTCGGATACGCAGTATTTT
CCARGRRLAVESDTQYF
>TRBD2|TRBJ2-7|TRBV6-2/TRBV6-3|NA|18
TGTGCCAGCAGTTACCCCCGTCCCGGAGCGGGAATAAGCTACGAGCAGTACTTC
CASSYPRPGAGISYEQYF
>TRBD2|TRBJ2-3|TRBV24-1|few|15
TGTGCCACCAGTGATCTCCCAGCGGGAGGGGATACGCAGTATTTT
CATSDLPAGGDTQYF
>NA|TRBJ2-5|TRBV5-4|NA|12
TGTGCCAGCAGCCCGGACCTGGGGACCCAGTACTTC
CASSPDLGTQYF
>NA|TRBJ2-7|TRBV7-2|few|14
TGTGCCAGCAGACGCTCGGAGGGTACCTACGAGCAGTACTTC
CASRRSEGTYEQYF
>NA|TRBJ2-1|TRBV11-2|few|12
TGTGCCAGCAGCCGAGGGACGTATGAGCAGTTCTTC
CASSRGTYEQFF
>NA|TRBJ2-5|TRBV5-1|few|14
TGCGCCAGCAGCCGGACCGGTGCTGTAGAGACCCAGTACTTC
CASSRTGAVETQYF
>NA|TRBJ2-2|TRBV5-1|few|12
TGCGCCAGCAGCTTGGCCTTTGAGGAGCTGTTTTTT
CASSLAFEELFF
>NA|TRBJ1-2|TRBV1|NA|15
TGCACCAGCAGCCAAGGGGGGACAGGGAAGGATGGCTACACCTTC
CTSSQGGTGKDGYTF
>NA|TRBJ1-3|TRBV3-1|NA|13
TGTGCCAGCAGGCAGGTCTCTGGAAACACCATATATTTT
CASRQVSGNTIYF
>NA|TRBJ1-4|TRBV20-1|many|13
TGCAGTGCCGACGGGACTTTAAATGAAAAACTGTTTTTT
CSADGTLNEKLFF
>NA|TRBJ1-5|TRBV12-3/TRBV12-4|few|13
TGTGCCAGCAGTTTCCAGGCCTATCAGCCCCAGCATTTT
CASSFQAYQPQHF
>NA|TRBJ2-1|TRBV7-3|NA|15
TGTGACAGCAGCTTAGGGTCTAGAGTCACCGGTGAGCAGTTCTTC
CDSSLGSRVTGEQFF
>TRBD2|TRBJ2-2|TRBV10-3|NA|17
TGTGCCATCGGGGAGGGGCTAGCGGGAGATCGGGCCGGGGAGCTGCTTTTT
CAIGEGLAGDRAGELLF
>NA|TRBJ1-1|TRBV7-6|many|13
TGTGCCAGCGGTCGAGGGACAAACACTGAAGCTTTCTTT
CASGRGTNTEAFF
>TRBD2|TRBJ2-7|TRBV30|NA|16
TGTGCCTGGAGTCAAGGCCTAGCGGGAATTTTTGGGGAGCAGTACTTC
CAWSQGLAGIFGEQYF
>NA|TRBJ2-2|TRBV19|NA|13
TGTGCCAGTAGTTCACAGGGTACCGGGGAGCTGTTTTTT
CASSSQGTGELFF
>TRBD2|TRBJ2-3|TRBV12-3/TRBV12-4|few|15
TGTGCCAGCAGTTTTAGGGCGGGAGTGGCAGATACGCAGTATTTT
CASSFRAGVADTQYF
>TRBD1|TRBJ1-1|TRBV12-3/TRBV12-4|NA|14
TGTGCCAGCAGATACAGGGGGGAGAACACTGAAGCTTTCTTT
CASRYRGENTEAFF
>NA|TRBJ1-4|TRBV15|NA|14
TGTGCCACCAGCCCGGGTGCTCGGTCCGAAAAACTGTTTTTT
CATSPGARSEKLFF
>NA|TRBJ2-1|TRBV4-2|many|13
TGTGCCAGCAGCGATAGCGGTTACAATGAGCAGTTCTTC
CASSDSGYNEQFF